The 18 T cell receptor beta chains below were found in one sample sequenced in a study of regulatory T cells in long-lasting Graves disease. Time point of the sample: newly diagnosed GD, antithyroid drugs for less than 3 months. Preparation of the TCR library used RNA extracted from PBMCs. Building of the TCR beta libraries involved iRepertoire HTBI primers and Arm-PCR of CDR3 regions. TCRdb fed the multiplex PCR reads into MiXCR, producing one record per CDR3 protein. The table shows 400,000 to 450,000 distinct CDR3 sequences, with under 15% occurring only once. This sample also appeared in a second study, on T cells in Graves' hyperthyroidism and ophthalmopathy.

The sample consisted of peripheral blood mononuclear cells (PBMCs), taken at new diagnosis, from a patient treated with antithyroid drugs. The receptor source for this set is a woman aged 25 to 45 with Graves disease.

This clonotype was seen repeatedly, ten times or more. This chain links TRBV10-1 with TRBJ2-7, with D possibly being TRBD2 (5 bases). The CDR3 contains 13 residues. V lost 3 bases and J lost 0, with 6 bases in between. Per the germline V gene, CDR1 is WNHNN and CDR2 is SYGVQD (reference sequence). The CDR3 is CASSDGISYEQYF. CDR3 nucleotide sequence: TGCGCCAGCAGTGACGGGATCTCCTACGAGCAGTACTTC.

This chain connects TRBV5-1 to TRBJ1-5; weak D call: TRBD1 (6 bases). V shed 0 bases and J shed 10 bases, with 23 bases lying between them. CDR1 is SGHRS, CDR2 YFSETQ, per germline. The CDR3 runs 17 residues. CDR3 coding DNA: TGCGCCAGCAGCTTGGCGGGGGGCCCTCGGGTGGTGGACCCCCAGCATTTT. The encoded protein is CASSLAGGPRVVDPQHF.

This clonotype has more than one count but fewer than ten. This sequence joins TRBV19 and TRBJ2-7, with D perhaps assigned TRBD1 or TRBD2 (5 bases each). Germline V gene lookup returns CDR1 LNHDA and CDR2 SQIVND (reference sequence). CDR3 size: 14 residues. Trimming left V 5 bases short and J 3 bases short, with 14 bases between. The CDR3 is CASSPGTDGYEQYF. Here the CDR3 DNA reads TGTGCCAGTAGTCCGGGGACGGATGGCTACGAGCAGTACTTC.

The chain recombines TRBV10-3 with TRBJ2-4; D possibly corresponds to TRBD1 (7 bases). V was trimmed by 4 bases and J by 6 bases, leaving 10 bases between them. The CDR3 runs 13 residues. Germline lookup yields CDR1 ENHRY and CDR2 SYGVKD. As DNA, the CDR3 is TGTGCCATCAGTGGGAGGGACAGAAACATTCAGTACTTC. Protein sequence: CAISGRDRNIQYF.

V is TRBV15 and J is TRBJ2-1, with D unresolved. Trimming cost V 1 base and J 0 bases, with 10 bases left between them. Germline V gene data show CDR1 as LNHNV and CDR2 as YYDKDF (reference sequence). CDR3 length: 16 amino acids. CDR3 bases: TGTGCCACCAGCAGAGCCAGCTTAAGCTCCTACAATGAGCAGTTCTTC. Translated, it gives CATSRASLSSYNEQFF.

This clonotype was observed many times. The rearrangement joins TRBV28 to TRBJ2-3; the D is unclear. V lost 7 bases and J 7 bases, leaving 12 bases between the germline ends. Germline V gene lookup returns CDR1 MDHEN and CDR2 SYDVKM. This CDR3 region has 12 residues. The chain's CDR3 is CASNAAKNTQYF. CDR3 in DNA: TGTGCCAGCAACGCCGCGAAAAATACGCAGTATTTT.

Only a few counts were recorded for this clonotype. This chain links TRBV20-1 with TRBJ2-7; TRBD2 matches 10 bases. Per germline, CDR1 DFQATT and CDR2 SNEGSKA (reference sequence). This CDR3 is 12 amino acids long. Germline trimming cut 2 bases from V and 9 bases from J; bases unmatched to any gene: 4. The CDR3 sequence is CSARLAGEVQYF. DNA of the CDR3: TGCAGTGCTAGACTAGCGGGAGAAGTGCAGTACTTC.

The rearrangement joins TRBV10-3 to TRBJ1-2; possibly TRBD1 for D (5 bases). Germline assignment: CDR1 ENHRY and CDR2 SYGVKD. With 8 bases removed from V and 3 bases from J, the gap between germline ends came to 10 bases. CDR3 size: 12 residues. CDR3 in DNA: TGTGCCATCGGTGGAGGGGACTATGGCTACACCTTC. Protein sequence: CAIGGGDYGYTF.

In this sample, this clonotype turned up many times. The chain is built from TRBV4-2 and TRBJ2-1; a possible D gene is TRBD2 (6 bases). V dropped 0 bases and J dropped 2 bases, with 8 bases sitting between them. CDR3 length: 15 amino acids. In germline, CDR1 is LGHNA, CDR2 YNFKEQ. The CDR3 sequence is CASSQDREAYNEQFF. The CDR3 region has the DNA TGTGCCAGCAGCCAAGATAGGGAGGCCTACAATGAGCAGTTCTTC.

This clonotype showed up many times. The rearrangement links TRBV12-3 or TRBV12-4 to TRBJ2-7; 8 bases match TRBD2. This CDR3 spans 15 amino acids. Losses at the gene ends were 3 bases for V and 1 base for J; bases not matched to a gene: 5. The CDR3 DNA sequence: TGTGCCAGCAGTTTGCGGGGCGGGAGGTCCTACGAGCAGTACTTC. It translates to CASSLRGGRSYEQYF.

This clonotype showed up many times. The chain couples TRBV18 to TRBJ1-2, with D unresolved. CDR1 and CDR2 (germline): KGHSH, LQKENI. With 2 bases removed from V and 3 bases from J, the gap between germline ends came to 7 bases. This CDR3 spans 13 amino acids. In nucleotides, the CDR3 is TGTGCCAGCTCACCAAAGACCGACTATGGCTACACCTTC. Its protein is CASSPKTDYGYTF.

This clonotype was seen many times. The V call is TRBV6-5, the J call TRBJ2-5, with TRBD1 as a possible D gene (6 bases). This CDR3 comprises 19 residues. Germline-derived CDR1 and CDR2 are MNHEY and SVGAGI. V was pared by 4 bases and J by 7 bases, with 31 bases between. CDR3 loop: CASSFEGPQYRAVGVTQYF. CDR3 nucleotide sequence: TGTGCCAGCAGTTTTGAGGGGCCACAGTACAGGGCTGTGGGAGTGACCCAGTACTTC.

With respect to this clonotype: One base away lies a much larger clone, so this may be a sequencing read error. This chain connects TRBV30 to TRBJ1-1, with a tentative D call TRBD1 (5 bases). V shed 5 bases and J shed 2 bases, with 18 bases lying between them. Germline values: CDR1 GTSNPN, CDR2 SVGIG (reference sequence). This CDR3 has 15 amino acids. CDR3 coding DNA: TGTGCCTGGCAGCCCTGGACAAGGGGCAACACTGAAGCTTTCTTT. Its translation: CAWQPWTRGNTEAFF.

Many counts were recorded for this clonotype. This sequence joins TRBV30 and TRBJ1-1, with no clear D. Per the germline V gene, CDR1 is GTSNPN and CDR2 is SVGIG (reference sequence). The CDR3 is 12 amino acids. V was shortened by 4 bases and J by 4 bases, with 10 bases between the two germline ends. The CDR3 DNA is TGTGCCTGGACAGGCGAGAGCACTGAAGCTTTCTTT. As protein: CAWTGESTEAFF.

The V call is TRBV7-9, the J call TRBJ2-3; maybe TRBD2 (5 bases). The CDR3 is 13 amino acids. The V and J ends lost 5 bases and 7 bases respectively, with 13 bases between them. CDR1 and CDR2 (germline): SEHNR, FQNEAQ (reference sequence). CDR3 sequence: CASSPAVDYTQYF. The CDR3 DNA follows: TGTGCCAGCAGCCCAGCGGTGGACTATACGCAGTATTTT.

The chain employs TRBV4-1 and TRBJ2-3, with no clear D. CDR3 length equals 16 residues. V was cut by 0 bases and J by 0 bases, with 10 bases left in between. In germline, CDR1 is MGHRA, CDR2 YSYEKL. The CDR3 sequence: CASSQEGGPSTDTQYF. The CDR3 DNA is TGCGCCAGCAGCCAAGAGGGCGGTCCTAGCACAGATACGCAGTATTTT.

Here the CDR3 DNA reads TGTGCCACCAGCAGCAGGACGTCCCCGGGGACCCAGTACTTC. It yields the protein CATSSRTSPGTQYF. The chain carries TRBV15 and TRBJ2-5; D remains unclear. This CDR3 spans 14 amino acids. Germline V CDR1 and CDR2: LNHNV, YYDKDF (reference sequence). The V end was cut by 3 bases, the J end by 7 bases, with 15 bases between.

This clonotype was detected a few times. The chain employs TRBV4-1 and TRBJ2-5; no definite D call. Trimming cost V 0 bases and J 2 bases, with 7 bases left between them. The CDR3 loop spans 14 amino acids. Germline CDR1 and CDR2: MGHRA and YSYEKL. CDR3 nucleotides: TGCGCCAGCAGCCAAGATCAGCTGCAAGAGACCCAGTACTTC. Translation gives CASSQDQLQETQYF.